These 15 T cell receptor beta chains came from one sample sequenced in a study of blood T cell repertoires in COVID-19. Profiled with immunoSEQ multiplex PCR; TCRdb holds only in-frame clones, not every one. The sample yields approximately 310,000 clones, 85% seen once. The source material was PBMCs or T cells enriched from blood (not recorded which). The receptors come from a woman in her thirties who had been exposed to COVID-19.

J is TRBJ2-7 and V is TRBV2; 13 bases are shared with TRBD2. The V gene end was trimmed by 3 bases and the J gene end by 3 bases; junction bases not matched to a gene: 2. The CDR3 is made up of 15 amino acids. CDR1 is SNHLY, CDR2 FYNNEI, per germline. The CDR3 sequence is CASSDGTSGNYEQYF. CDR3 sequence (DNA): TGTGCCAGCAGTGACGGGACTAGCGGGAACTACGAGCAGTACTTC.

This clone occurred a few times. The rearrangement uses TRBV7-9 and TRBJ1-6, with D maybe TRBD1 (5 bases). V was cut by 9 bases and J by 1 base, with 10 bases left in between. Germline V gene lookup returns CDR1 SEHNR and CDR2 FQNEAQ (reference sequence). This CDR3 is 14 amino acids long. CDR3: CASRQLSYNSPLHF. CDR3 DNA: TGTGCCAGTAGACAGCTATCCTATAATTCACCCCTCCACTTT.

This chain connects TRBV5-1 to TRBJ1-1; 11 nucleotides align to TRBD1. Per germline, CDR1 SGHRS and CDR2 YFSETQ. The CDR3 consists of 16 residues. V trimming: 4 bases; J trimming: 7 bases; junction bases outside the gene matches: 12. The CDR3 loop reads CASSLEPDRGHGEAFF. For the CDR3, the DNA is TGCGCCAGCAGCCTAGAACCGGACAGGGGGCATGGTGAAGCTTTCTTT.

V and J are TRBV7-2 and TRBJ1-2, with a weak D call TRBD1 (6 bases). Germline lookup yields CDR1 SGHTA and CDR2 FQGNSA. V was shortened by 3 bases and J by 8 bases, with 16 bases between the two germline ends. CDR3 length: 14 amino acids. The CDR3 nucleotides are TGTGCCAGCAGCTTTATGAACAGGGTATCGGGCTACACCTTC. It encodes CASSFMNRVSGYTF.

A single count supports this clone. J is TRBJ1-4 and V is TRBV5-6; D is uncertain. The CDR3 has 15 residues. The germline gives CDR1 SGHDT, CDR2 YYEEEE. The V gene lost 4 bases and the J gene lost 7 bases, with 17 bases spanning the gap. The CDR3 sequence is CASSLLIGVGEKLFF. The CDR3 DNA sequence: TGTGCCAGCAGCCTATTGATAGGAGTGGGTGAAAAACTGTTTTTT.

The V and J genes are TRBV19 and TRBJ2-1; D is possibly TRBD2 (6 bases). Trimming cost V 6 bases and J 7 bases, with 13 bases left between them. The V gene's germline CDR1 is LNHDA and CDR2 SQIVND (reference sequence). The CDR3 loop spans 13 amino acids. The CDR3 loop is CASRRDGENEQFF. The CDR3 DNA follows: TGTGCCAGTAGGCGGGACGGCGAAAATGAGCAGTTCTTC.

This chain links TRBV4-3 with TRBJ1-1, with TRBD1 identical over 8 bases. The V gene end was trimmed by 1 base and the J gene end by 4 bases; junction bases not matched to a gene: 8. CDR1 is LGHNA and CDR2 is YSLEER in the germline V gene. The CDR3 sequence is 16 residues long. CDR3 region: CASSQVIRGRGTEAFF. The CDR3 DNA follows: TGCGCCAGCAGCCAAGTAATCAGGGGGCGCGGCACTGAAGCTTTCTTT.

This clone was picked up a small number of times. This sequence joins TRBV28 and TRBJ2-2; 7 bases line up with TRBD1. The germline gives CDR1 MDHEN, CDR2 SYDVKM. The length of the CDR3 is 16 residues. V lost 6 bases and J lost 5; bases outside the gene matches: 12. CDR3 in amino acids: CASSSQGEIGTGELFF. CDR3 DNA sequence: TGTGCCAGCAGCTCCCAGGGGGAAATCGGGACCGGGGAGCTGTTTTTT.

This clone was seen just once. The V gene is TRBV28, the J gene TRBJ1-2; TRBD1 might be the D (6 bases). Trimming took 6 bases from V and 8 from J, leaving 13 bases between them. The CDR3 consists of 12 residues. Germline-derived CDR1 and CDR2 are MDHEN and SYDVKM. The CDR3 DNA reads TGTGCCAGCAGCCCCGCTCAGGGGGGCTACACCTTC. Protein: CASSPAQGGYTF.

V gene TRBV4-2 combines with J gene TRBJ2-1; 8 bases are shared with TRBD1. CDR3 size: 15 residues. Losses at the gene ends were 4 bases for V and 8 bases for J; bases not matched to a gene: 10. The V gene's germline CDR1 is LGHNA and CDR2 YNFKEQ. Here the CDR3 DNA reads TGTGCCAGCAGCCTGTCCGGGACAGGAGAGGATGAGCAGTTCTTC. Amino acids: CASSLSGTGEDEQFF.

By share, this clone counts as medium-sized. The V and J genes are TRBV7-8 and TRBJ2-3, with TRBD2 as a possible D gene (7 bases). V was trimmed by 2 bases and J by 3 bases, leaving 12 bases between them. The CDR3 loop spans 15 amino acids. The germline V gene has CDR1 SGHVS and CDR2 FQNEAQ. DNA for the CDR3: TGTGCCAGCAGCTTATACGGGGGGCGGACAGATACGCAGTATTTT. Translated, it gives CASSLYGGRTDTQYF.

This clone is a singleton in its sample. The chain uses TRBV7-8 and TRBJ1-1; perhaps TRBD1 as D (5 bases). V was pared by 3 bases and J by 2 bases, with 10 bases between. Germline CDR1 and CDR2: SGHVS and FQNEAQ. The CDR3 is 14 amino acids. CDR3 amino acids: CASSLTEANTEAFF. CDR3 DNA sequence: TGTGCCAGCAGCTTGACAGAGGCCAACACTGAAGCTTTCTTT. Combining the CDR3 with reference TRBV7-8 and TRBJ1-1 gives the whole variable domain GAGVSQSPRYKVAKRGQDVALRCDPISGHVSLFWYQQALGQGPEFLTYFQNEAQLDKSGLPSDRFFAERPEGSVSTLKIQRTQQEDSAVYLCASSLTEANTEAFFGQGTRLTVV.

The V gene is TRBV6-2 or TRBV6-3, the J gene TRBJ2-1; 14 bases align to TRBD2. Germline V CDR1 and CDR2: MNHEY, SVGEGT. Trimming removed 6 bases from V and 7 bases from J; junction bases left unmatched: 8. The CDR3 spans 16 residues. The CDR3 region has the DNA TGTGCCAGCAGCACAAGACTAGCGGGGGGGCCAAATGAGCAGTTCTTC. Protein: CASSTRLAGGPNEQFF.

With regard to this clone: The same CDR3 also results from other DNA sequences found in this sample. This chain links TRBV18 with TRBJ1-6; 9 bases map to TRBD1. V shed 2 bases and J 9 bases; nucleotides not matched to a gene: 2. The CDR3 is 14 residues long. Germline V gene lookup returns CDR1 KGHSH and CDR2 LQKENI. The CDR3, as DNA: TGTGCCAGCTCACCAGACAGGGGGAGTTCACCCCTCCACTTT. It yields the protein CASSPDRGSSPLHF.

The V and J genes are TRBV10-2 and TRBJ1-4, with a possible D match to TRBD1 (5 bases). V was pared by 6 bases and J by 8 bases, with 10 bases between. The CDR3 is 12 amino acids. CDR1 and CDR2 from the germline V gene are WSHSY and SAAADI. CDR3: CASSRDGEKLFF. The CDR3 coding sequence is TGCGCCAGCAGCAGGGATGGAGAAAAACTGTTTTTT.